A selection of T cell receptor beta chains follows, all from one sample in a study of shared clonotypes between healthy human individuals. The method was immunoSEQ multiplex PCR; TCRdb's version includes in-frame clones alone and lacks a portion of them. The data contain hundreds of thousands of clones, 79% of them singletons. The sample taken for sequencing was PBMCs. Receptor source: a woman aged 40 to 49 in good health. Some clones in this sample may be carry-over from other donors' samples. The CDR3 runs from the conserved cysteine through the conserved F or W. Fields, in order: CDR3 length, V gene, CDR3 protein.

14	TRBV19	CASSLQTSTDTQYF
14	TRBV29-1	CSVRTGGSYYGYTF
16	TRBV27	CASSLTGGLLDTEAFF
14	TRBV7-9	CASSLGVRATEAFF
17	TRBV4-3	CASSQAGGSGRPREQFF
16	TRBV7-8	CASSPTGTGNTGELFF
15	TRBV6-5	CASSYKRGGDTEAFF
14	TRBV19	CATGDFRSGNTIYF
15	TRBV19	CASSEGGPSTDTQYF
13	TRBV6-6	CASSYNENTEAFF
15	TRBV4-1	CASSQESQGRSPLHF
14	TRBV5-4	CASSMTGSTDTQYF
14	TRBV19	CASSISRNTGELFF
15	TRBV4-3	CASSPGHRGRSEAFF
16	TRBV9	CASSVGGGGSFDEQFF
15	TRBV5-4	CASSGPGTAYNEQFF
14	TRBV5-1	CASSFWRESPEQYF
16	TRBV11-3	CASSPRGGTGANVLTF
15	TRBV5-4	CASSRWDIPNYGYTF
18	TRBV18	CASSPWAGSHRGNEKLFF
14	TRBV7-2	CASSLGTGVGEQYF
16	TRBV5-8	CASSFRRMAGANVLTF
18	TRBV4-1	CASSRRLSGTASTGELFF
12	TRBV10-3	CAIRGTYNEQFF
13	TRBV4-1	CASSRWPSGELFF
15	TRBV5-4	CASSPGLSGGGEQFF
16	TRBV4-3	CASSQGIGLADYEQYF
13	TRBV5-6	CASSLGIWNGYTF
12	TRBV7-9	CASSPPSYEQYF
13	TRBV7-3	CASSRTVGNTIYF
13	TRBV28	CASSRGTHYEQYF
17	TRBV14	CASSQVGLAGPFYEQYF
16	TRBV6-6	CASSSQGQGVRNEQFF
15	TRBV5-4	CASSLGTTPNTEAFF
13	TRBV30	CAWSVGNTYEQYF
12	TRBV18	CASSPAGETQYF
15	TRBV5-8	CASSSRDRPTDTQYF
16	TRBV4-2	CASSPSSDIYNSPLHF
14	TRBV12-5	CASGLGVRGGEQYF
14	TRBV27	CASSPGTGNQPQHF
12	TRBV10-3	CAIRGDQETQYF
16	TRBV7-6	CASSQELAGAYNEQFF
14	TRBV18	CASSGQGGDTEAFF
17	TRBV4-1	CASSQGPKGEGNQPQHF
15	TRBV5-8	CASSLDWGADQPQHF
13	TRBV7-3	CASSLWTGYEQYF
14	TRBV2	CASTGTSGSMTQYF
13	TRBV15	CATSRERTGELFF
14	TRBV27	CASRHRRDYNEQFF
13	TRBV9	CASSVVVTDTQYF
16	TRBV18	CASSPQGAGMNTEAFF
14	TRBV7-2	CASSFGRARYEQYF
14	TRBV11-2	CASSYRDPEETQYF
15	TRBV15	CATSRDMAGQGGYTF
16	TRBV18	CASSPPGGRNTGELFF